The sequence of this TCR beta chain was determined in a study of T cell repertoires in aging, cancer and after chemotherapy. Study-level background: The whole study produced a dataset of approximately 10 million TCR reads.

Whole-study results and caveats: No conclusions about immunological memory after chemotherapy can be drawn from the repertoire data. Compared with age-matched healthy donors, untreated hematological or solid cancer patients showed higher blood TCR clonality.

TRB rearrangements spanning V, D and J were amplified using mixed TRB-A/B primers. One entry per CDR3 protein, called by TCRdb with MiXCR from the multiplex PCR reads. This repertoire shows about 11,000 distinct CDR3 sequences, 25% to 35% found once; its top ten account for around 2%. The template was genomic DNA from peripheral blood, not RNA. Trimming left V 3 bases short and J 6 bases short, with 6 bases between. The germline gives CDR1 MDHEN, CDR2 SYDVKM. The CDR3 has 12 amino acids. This clonotype was counted a few times. Its specificity is not known. The TCR originated in a human donor in good health. Sequenced: blood. This chain links TRBV28 with TRBJ2-1, with D uncertain. CDR3 loop: CASSLEGNEQFF. The CDR3 DNA reads as TGTGCCAGCAGTTTGGAAGGCAATGAGCAGTTCTTC.